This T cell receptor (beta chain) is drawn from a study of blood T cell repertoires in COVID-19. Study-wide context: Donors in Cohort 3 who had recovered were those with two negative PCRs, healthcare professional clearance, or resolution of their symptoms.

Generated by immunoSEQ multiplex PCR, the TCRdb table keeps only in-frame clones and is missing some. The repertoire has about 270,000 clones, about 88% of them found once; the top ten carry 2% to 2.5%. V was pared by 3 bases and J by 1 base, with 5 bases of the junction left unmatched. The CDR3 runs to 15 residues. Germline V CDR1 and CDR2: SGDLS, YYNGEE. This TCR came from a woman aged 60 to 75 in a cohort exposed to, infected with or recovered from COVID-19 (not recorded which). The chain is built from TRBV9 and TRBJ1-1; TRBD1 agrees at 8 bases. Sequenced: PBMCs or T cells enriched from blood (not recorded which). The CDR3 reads CASSASGGPNTEAFF. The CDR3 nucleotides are TGTGCCAGCAGCGCGTCAGGGGGCCCGAACACTGAAGCTTTCTTT. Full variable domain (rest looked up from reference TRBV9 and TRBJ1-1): DSGVTQTPKHLITATGQRVTLRCSPRSGDLSVYWYQQSLDQGLQFLIQYYNGEERAKGNILERFSAQQFPDLHSELNLSSLELGDSALYFCASSASGGPNTEAFFGQGTRLTVV.